A single T cell receptor (beta chain) is shown here with its context. Its antigen is still unknown. No quality values exist for individual bases; no much larger clone is one base distant. The record originates from a study of blood T cell repertoires in COVID-19 (dated by TCRdb to about 2020). Background for the entire study: ImmuneRACE Cohort 3 recovered participants were defined by two consecutive negative NP/OP PCR tests, healthcare professional clearance, or symptom resolution. Samples covering the acute and convalescent phases of COVID-19 were provided by collaborators in the United States, Italy and Spain. The material from the prospective study consisted of cDNA or gDNA derived from T cells, B-cell-depleted T cells, or PBMCs. The dataset comprised deeply sampled blood TCRbeta repertoires from subjects exposed to, actively infected with, or recovered from COVID-19. Where HLA class I and class II types were available, the types were taken from metadata supplied by the sample provider, not from assay-based typing. Nearly every sample came with metadata listing a de-identified subject ID, COVID-19 status, age in years and sex. A freely available public database, intended as a resource for researchers studying the immune response to SARS-CoV-2, is where the repertoires were released. The samples were drawn from two sources: the first 160 participants of the ongoing ImmuneRACE study, and fewer than 1,500 subjects contributed by 6 global collaborators.

The immunoSEQ Assay, a bias-controlled multiplex PCR, was used to amplify TCRbeta CDR3 regions from genomic DNA. As for the authors' bioinformatics: The number of nucleated cells in each sample was estimated from the amplification of reference gene primers within the assay. To quantify the absolute abundance of each unique TCRbeta CDR3 rearrangement, sequence reads were collapsed and filtered. For each sample, productive Simpson clonality was calculated as the square root of Simpson's diversity index over productive rearrangements. TCRdb took over this immuneACCESS table, retaining in-frame rearrangements with V and J assigned. Such tables are incomplete; in checked studies, under half of the missing clones stem from an unresolved V gene, and the remainder is unexplained. That table furnishes V, J and clone size, whereas the DNA furnished D and trimming. The table for this sample lists hundreds of thousands of clones; around 85% of them were counted only once. The ten biggest clones cover 3% to 3.5% of the sample.

Participants in the prospective study were aged 18 to 89 years, lived in 20 to 25 United States geographic areas, and enrolled through a virtual design. In the prospective study, participants were assigned to cohorts based on the clinical history participants reported in a screening survey and a study questionnaire. In the prospective study, whole blood, serum and a nasopharyngeal or oropharyngeal swab were collected from each participant by mobile phlebotomists. Participants in the prospective study had the option to provide additional blood draws and questionnaires over a roughly two-month period. Before DNA extraction, prospective study blood samples were shipped either frozen or at room temperature. Findings and caveats that apply to the study as a whole: The amount of clinical and demographic metadata varied by source and participant and was provided uncurated.

Trimmed from V: 0 bases; trimmed from J: 6 bases; junction bases lacking a gene match: 7. From the cysteine up to the phenylalanine, the CDR3 has a length of 15 residues. The sequence is cut down to CDR3 DNA, 45 bases in frame from base 1. The CDR1 and CDR2 encoded by the germline V gene (reference sequence) are MNHEY and SMNVEV. The sample taken for sequencing was PBMCs or T cells enriched from blood (not recorded which). The receptor's source is a woman in her forties or fifties in a cohort exposed to, infected with or recovered from COVID-19 (not recorded which). Recombination linked TRBV27 to TRBJ1-2; TRBD1 agrees with 7 junctional bases. The DNA reads TGTGCCAGCAGTTTATCTATAAAGGGGGCCGATGGCTACACCTTC. It specifies CASSLSIKGADGYTF.